This note documents a single T cell receptor beta chain sequence. As yet, its antigen is unknown. Produced via immunoSEQ multiplex PCR; TCRdb's table is partial and in-frame only. The data show 120,000 or so clones, roughly nine tenths seen once. This record belongs to a study of T cell responses to AZD1222 COVID-19 vaccine. Study-level findings and limits: Close to half of spike-specific TCRs reportedly recognize unmutated variant regions. Spike-specific TCR breadth rose after two AZD1222 doses, and depth rose as well. Vaccine-associated CD4 TCRs spanned spike, dominant at 160-218 and 743-854. Just a handful of AZD1222 recipients tested seropositive at baseline.

The germline V and J ends were trimmed by 5 bases and 3 bases, with 13 bases remaining between them. Germline loops: CDR1 SEHNR, CDR2 FQNEAQ (reference sequence). The CDR3 contains 14 residues. This sequence originates from an adult in good health. The V and J genes are TRBV7-9 and TRBJ1-1, with D possibly matching TRBD1 (5 bases). This specimen was peripheral blood, taken on day 0 of AZD1222 vaccination. The CDR3 spells CASSPVLGDTEAFF. CDR3 DNA: TGTGCCAGCAGCCCAGTTCTGGGGGACACTGAAGCTTTCTTT.